Each of the 12 T cell receptor beta chains below was sequenced from the same sample in a study of T cell repertoires in cytomegalovirus infection. TCRdb re-derived calls from the reads in MiXCR, one entry per CDR3 protein. Of fewer than 900,000 distinct CDR3 sequences detected, 29% appear once; the ten largest clones hold about an eighth. Their target antigens are unknown. This sample comprised cultured CD8+ T cells from PBMCs, obtained from culture after CMV antigen stimulation. The origin of the receptors is a human donor in good health (CMV status not recorded). Some clones in this sample may be carry-over from other donors' samples.

This chain links TRBV7-9 with TRBJ2-1; D may be TRBD2 (5 bases). The CDR3 length is 17 residues. Trimming removed 5 bases at V and 1 base at J, with 18 bases between. CDR1 SEHNR and CDR2 FQNEAQ come from the germline V gene (reference sequence). This chain's CDR3 is CASSPTAGKESYNEQFF. Written as DNA, the CDR3 is TGTGCCAGCAGCCCTACCGCCGGGAAGGAGTCCTACAATGAGCAGTTCTTC.

This clonotype was seen a handful of times. The J gene is TRBJ1-1, the V gene TRBV12-3 or TRBV12-4; a possible D gene is TRBD1 (5 bases). The CDR3 loop spans 13 amino acids. Trimming left V 6 bases short and J 4 bases short, with 12 bases between. The CDR3 protein is CASRGPAGTEAFF. The CDR3, as DNA: TGTGCCAGCAGGGGGCCAGCGGGCACTGAAGCTTTCTTT.

This clonotype was found a few times. The V and J genes are TRBV7-8 and TRBJ2-1; perhaps TRBD2 as D (6 bases). There are 14 residues in the CDR3. Germline V gives CDR1 SGHVS, CDR2 FQNEAQ. The germline V and J ends were trimmed by 8 bases and 5 bases, with 16 bases remaining between them. CDR3: CASGQVAVDNEQFF. The CDR3 DNA is TGTGCCAGCGGGCAGGTAGCGGTGGACAATGAGCAGTTCTTC.

This clonotype has a handful of counts. J is TRBJ2-1 and V is TRBV2, with D hard to call. From germline, CDR1 is SNHLY and CDR2 FYNNEI. The V end lost 7 bases, the J end lost 8 bases, and 12 bases lay between the germline ends. This CDR3 contains 12 residues. CDR3: CASTSPWDEQFF. The CDR3 coding sequence is TGTGCCAGCACATCTCCCTGGGATGAGCAGTTCTTC. The full variable domain, in which reference TRBV2 and TRBJ2-1 provide the parts outside the CDR3, is EPEVTQTPSHQVTQMGQEVILRCVPISNHLYFYWYRQILGQKVEFLVSFYNNEISEKSEIFDDQFSVERPDGSNFTLKIRSTKLEDSAMYFCASTSPWDEQFFGPGTRLTVL.

V is TRBV2 and J is TRBJ2-2; D unclear. The germline V gene has CDR1 SNHLY and CDR2 FYNNEI. Trimming took 0 bases from V and 9 from J, leaving 5 bases between them. This CDR3 comprises 12 residues. The CDR3 DNA reads as TGTGCCAGCAGTGAAGCGGCCTGGGAGCTGTTTTTT. Its protein is CASSEAAWELFF.

This clonotype was observed a few times. This chain links TRBV19 with TRBJ2-1; no clear D gene. Trimming left V 7 bases short and J 12 bases short, with 22 bases between. The V gene's germline CDR1 is LNHDA and CDR2 SQIVND (reference sequence). The CDR3 runs to 14 residues. The CDR3 here is CASIPALSTLGQFF. The CDR3 bases are TGTGCCAGTATTCCGGCCCTCTCAACCCTTGGGCAGTTCTTC.

The sample holds many counts of this clonotype. The chain carries TRBV7-9 and TRBJ2-1; TRBD2 agrees at 11 bases. The length of the CDR3 is 16 residues. V trimming: 6 bases; J trimming: 1 base; junction bases outside the gene matches: 5. CDR1 SEHNR and CDR2 FQNEAQ come from the germline V gene (reference sequence). Here the CDR3 DNA reads TGTGCCAGCAGTACTAGCGGGGGTGTATCCTACAATGAGCAGTTCTTC. The encoded protein is CASSTSGGVSYNEQFF.

The chain combines TRBV6-5 with TRBJ1-4, with D uncertain. Trimming shortened V by 0 bases and J by 8 bases, and 13 bases separated the two germline ends. The CDR3 length is 15 residues. Germline CDR1 reads MNHEY; CDR2 reads SVGAGI. DNA of the CDR3: TGTGCCAGCAGTTACTCTGATGGCGGAGGGGAAAAACTGTTTTTT. As protein: CASSYSDGGGEKLFF.

This clonotype was picked up a small number of times. The rearrangement links TRBV6-2 or TRBV6-3 to TRBJ1-5; D gene uncertain. Germline CDR1 reads MNHEY; CDR2 reads SVGEGT. V was cut by 5 bases and J by 0 bases, with 11 bases left in between. The CDR3 totals 15 residues. Here the CDR3 reads CASSLLGVSNQPQHF. CDR3 nucleotide sequence: TGTGCCAGCAGTCTACTCGGGGTTAGCAATCAGCCCCAGCATTTT.

The V call is TRBV7-6, the J call TRBJ2-1; a possible D gene is TRBD2 (5 bases). Trimming pared 1 base from V and 3 bases from J, leaving 13 bases between. The V gene's germline CDR1 is SGHVS and CDR2 FNYEAQ. The CDR3 sequence is 16 residues long. The CDR3 DNA is TGTGCCAGCAGCTTAGTAGCCCCGGAGGTCTACAATGAGCAGTTCTTC. Translation: CASSLVAPEVYNEQFF. The complete variable domain, with remaining parts taken from reference TRBV7-6 and TRBJ2-1, reads GAGVSQSPRYKVTKRGQDVALRCDPISGHVSLYWYRQALGQGPEFLTYFNYEAQQDKSGLPNDRFSAERPEGSISTLTIQRTEQRDSAMYRCASSLVAPEVYNEQFFGPGTRLTVL.

This clonotype was recorded at least ten times. This sequence joins TRBV9 and TRBJ2-5, with D unclear. CDR1 and CDR2 from the germline V gene are SGDLS and YYNGEE. The CDR3 is 14 residues long. Deletions cut 0 bases from V and 3 bases from J, with 9 bases between. CDR3 bases: TGTGCCAGCAGCGTAGAGGCTAGAGAAGAGACCCAGTACTTC. The encoded protein is CASSVEAREETQYF.

In this sample, this clonotype turned up a few times. V usage is TRBV6-5 and J usage is TRBJ2-3; D is possibly TRBD1 (6 bases). CDR1 MNHEY and CDR2 SVGAGI come from the germline V gene. V was clipped by 0 bases and J by 6 bases, with 7 bases between them. This CDR3 has 13 amino acids. The CDR3 DNA follows: TGTGCCAGCAGTTACTCGCAGGGGGATACGCAGTATTTT. Residues: CASSYSQGDTQYF.